The 32 T cell receptor beta chains below were found in one sample sequenced in a study of shared clonotypes between healthy human individuals. Produced via immunoSEQ multiplex PCR; TCRdb's table is partial and in-frame only. The data show some 2,000,000 clones, with 85% to 95% seen just once and roughly 1.1% held by the top ten. Cells designated naive CD8 were CD45RO-negative and were positively selected for CCR7, with terminally differentiated effector memory CD45RA+ cells excluded. The sample consisted of naive CD8+ T cells sorted from blood. The receptors were sampled from a man between 18 and 35 years old in good health.

This rearrangement joins TRBV5-4 to TRBJ2-7; TRBD1 or TRBD2 may be the D gene (5 bases each). Germline V gene data show CDR1 as SGHNT and CDR2 as YYREEE (reference sequence). Trimming took off 5 bases at V and 5 bases at J, with 17 bases between the two ends. This CDR3 is 14 amino acids long. The CDR3 sequence is CASSRDGKGDEQYF. The CDR3 DNA sequence: TGTGCCAGCAGTCGGGACGGCAAGGGAGACGAGCAGTACTTC.

This rearrangement joins TRBV6-6 to TRBJ2-1, with 8 bases fitting TRBD2. The CDR3 is made up of 15 amino acids. With 2 bases clipped from V and 7 bases from J, the junction kept 7 bases outside the gene matches. Germline loops: CDR1 MNHNY, CDR2 SVGAGI (reference sequence). The CDR3 DNA is TGTGCCAGCAGTTACCCACGGGAGGGCCTTAATGAGCAGTTCTTC. This encodes CASSYPREGLNEQFF.

This clone came up once. The V call is TRBV9, the J call TRBJ2-5; a possible D gene is TRBD2 (7 bases). Deletions cut 1 base from V and 2 bases from J, with 21 bases between. The CDR3 has 18 residues. Germline values: CDR1 SGDLS, CDR2 YYNGEE. The DNA for the CDR3 is TGTGCCAGCAGCGTAAACCCCCAACGGGGGGACACGCAAGAGACCCAGTACTTC. Its translation: CASSVNPQRGDTQETQYF.

This clone has a handful of counts. V gene TRBV6-6 combines with J gene TRBJ1-2; no reliable D call. This CDR3 comprises 11 residues. Per germline, CDR1 MNHNY and CDR2 SVGAGI (reference sequence). V was trimmed by 2 bases and J by 7 bases, leaving 5 bases between them. Here the CDR3 reads CASSYPGGYTF. The CDR3 DNA sequence: TGTGCCAGCAGTTACCCGGGTGGCTACACCTTC.

Here the CDR3 DNA reads TGTGCCAGCACCCCCGGTACAGGCCTTAACTATGGCTACACCTTC. It encodes CASTPGTGLNYGYTF. This chain connects TRBV6-5 to TRBJ1-2; a possible D gene is TRBD1 (5 bases). Germline assignment: CDR1 MNHEY and CDR2 SVGAGI. V was pared by 7 bases and J by 1 base, with 16 bases between. This CDR3 is 15 amino acids long.

This clone came up once. The J gene is TRBJ2-7, the V gene TRBV25-1; D uncertain. CDR1 is MGHDK and CDR2 is SYGVNS in the germline V gene. Trimming stripped 3 bases from V and 3 bases from J, with 6 bases between. This CDR3 is built from 12 residues. The CDR3 here is CASSDWDYEQYF. The CDR3 DNA reads TGTGCCAGCAGTGACTGGGACTACGAGCAGTACTTC.

This sequence joins TRBV7-8 and TRBJ2-7; D perhaps matches TRBD2 (5 bases). This CDR3 contains 13 residues. Per germline, CDR1 SGHVS and CDR2 FQNEAQ. V was cut by 5 bases and J by 2 bases, with 10 bases left in between. Here the CDR3 DNA reads TGTGCCAGCAGCCCACTAGTGCCCTACGAGCAGTACTTC. This gives the protein CASSPLVPYEQYF.

The chain combines TRBV7-2 with TRBJ2-7; no clear D gene. This CDR3 region has 16 residues. Trimming pared 2 bases from V and 5 bases from J, leaving 19 bases between. Germline V gives CDR1 SGHTA, CDR2 FQGNSA. The CDR3 protein is CASSLRPLSSWHEQYF. CDR3 DNA sequence: TGTGCCAGCAGCTTACGTCCTTTGTCTAGTTGGCACGAGCAGTACTTC.

The chain links TRBV28 to TRBJ2-7; D call uncertain. This CDR3 contains 18 residues. Trimming stripped 3 bases from V and 0 bases from J, with 21 bases between. Germline CDR1 MDHEN, CDR2 SYDVKM. The CDR3 is CASSFMQYRARSSYEQYF. The DNA for the CDR3 is TGTGCCAGCAGTTTTATGCAATATAGGGCAAGGAGCTCCTACGAGCAGTACTTC.

The genes are TRBV27 and TRBJ2-3; 15 bases are shared with TRBD2. Germline values: CDR1 MNHEY, CDR2 SMNVEV (reference sequence). The CDR3 extends over 17 amino acids. J gave up 4 bases and V 5 bases, and 7 bases lay outside the gene matches. CDR3 region: CASSPWTSGRAPDTQYF. The CDR3 nucleotides are TGTGCCAGCAGTCCCTGGACTAGCGGGAGGGCCCCAGATACGCAGTATTTT.

The chain is built from TRBV7-2 and TRBJ2-7, with 13 bases fitting TRBD2. CDR3 length: 13 amino acids. Germline CDR1 reads SGHTA; CDR2 reads FQGNSA. The CDR3 nucleotides are TGTGCAACCGGGACTAGCGGGATCTACGAGCAGTACTTC. Translation gives CATGTSGIYEQYF.

A note on this clone: The same CDR3 arises from other DNA sequences in this sample as well. The chain joins TRBV9 to TRBJ2-1, with D possibly TRBD1 on 6 matching bases. V was pared by 0 bases and J by 7 bases, with 8 bases between. Germline lookup yields CDR1 SGDLS and CDR2 YYNGEE. This CDR3 spans 13 amino acids. The CDR3 protein is CASSVGGGNEQFF. The DNA for the CDR3 is TGTGCCAGCAGCGTAGGAGGGGGAAATGAGCAGTTCTTC. Filled out from reference TRBV9 and TRBJ2-1, the complete variable domain reads DSGVTQTPKHLITATGQRVTLRCSPRSGDLSVYWYQQSLDQGLQFLIQYYNGEERAKGNILERFSAQQFPDLHSELNLSSLELGDSALYFCASSVGGGNEQFFGPGTRLTVL.

Note on this clone: Within the sample, other DNA sequences also encode this same CDR3. The chain uses TRBV4-3 and TRBJ2-7, with TRBD1 matching over 7 bases. The germline gives CDR1 LGHNA, CDR2 YSLEER. Losses at the gene ends were 3 bases for V and 1 base for J; bases not matched to a gene: 3. The CDR3 has 14 amino acids. CDR3 in DNA: TGCGCCAGCAGCCAGGGACAGTTTTCCTACGAGCAGTACTTC. Protein: CASSQGQFSYEQYF.

This chain connects TRBV29-1 to TRBJ2-7; D is perhaps TRBD1 (6 bases). Germline CDR1 SQVTM, CDR2 ANQGSEA. The CDR3 is made up of 13 amino acids. The V end lost 8 bases, the J end lost 0 bases, and 14 bases lay between the germline ends. CDR3 sequence (DNA): TGCAGCACCATAAGGACAGTCTCCTACGAGCAGTACTTC. It specifies CSTIRTVSYEQYF.

In this sample, this clone turned up once. The CDR3 nucleotides read TGCGCCAGCAGCAGCCCCGAACGGCAGGCCGAAGAGACCCAGTACTTC. Amino acid sequence: CASSSPERQAEETQYF. The chain combines TRBV5-1 with TRBJ2-5; D gene unclear. V lost 4 bases to trimming and J lost 3 bases, with 19 bases between them. Germline CDR1 is SGHRS and CDR2 is YFSETQ. This CDR3 has 16 residues.

The chain couples TRBV10-2 to TRBJ1-2; 12 nucleotides line up with TRBD1. The CDR3 is 14 amino acids. J was trimmed by 8 bases and V by 7 bases; bases with no gene match: 8. Germline V gives CDR1 WSHSY, CDR2 SAAADI. CDR3 amino acids: CASIGTGGSDGYTF. Here the CDR3 DNA reads TGCGCCAGCATCGGGACAGGGGGCTCTGACGGCTACACCTTC.

Details on this clone: The identical CDR3 is also encoded by other nucleotide sequences in the sample. The chain uses TRBV11-2 and TRBJ2-7; 13 nucleotides align to TRBD2. CDR1 and CDR2 (germline): SGHAT, FQNNGV. The CDR3 totals 15 residues. The junction had 5 bases not matched to a gene; V was cut back by 5 bases and J by 4 bases. The CDR3 DNA reads as TGTGCCAGCAGCCCAGGACTAGCGGGAGAATACGAGCAGTACTTC. Translated: CASSPGLAGEYEQYF.

The chain recombines TRBV5-6 with TRBJ2-1, with 10 bases matching TRBD2. This CDR3 contains 15 residues. V lost 0 bases to trimming and J lost 9 bases; unmatched junction nucleotides: 6. Per the germline V gene, CDR1 is SGHDT and CDR2 is YYEEEE. The CDR3 region is CASSLASGRQGEQFF. The CDR3 coding sequence is TGTGCCAGCAGCTTGGCTAGCGGGAGACAGGGTGAGCAGTTCTTC.

The J gene is TRBJ2-7, the V gene TRBV28; D possibly corresponds to TRBD2 (6 bases). Trimming took 8 bases from V and 2 from J, leaving 16 bases between them. This CDR3 comprises 14 residues. CDR1 and CDR2 from the germline V gene are MDHEN and SYDVKM. This CDR3 is CASAWAGTTYEQYF. For the CDR3, the DNA is TGTGCCAGCGCATGGGCGGGGACCACCTACGAGCAGTACTTC.

The rearrangement joins TRBV15 to TRBJ2-7; no clear D gene. CDR1 and CDR2 from the germline V gene are LNHNV and YYDKDF (reference sequence). This CDR3 spans 14 amino acids. Trimming removed 8 bases at V and 0 bases at J, with 14 bases between. The CDR3 region is CATSLGHSSYEQYF. CDR3 sequence (DNA): TGTGCCACCTCTCTAGGGCACTCCTCCTACGAGCAGTACTTC.

This chain links TRBV4-1 with TRBJ2-5; TRBD2 agrees at 9 bases. The ends lost 3 bases at V and 5 bases at J; junction bases unmatched: 7. The length of the CDR3 is 15 residues. The germline gives CDR1 MGHRA, CDR2 YSYEKL. Here the CDR3 reads CASSHSRTSEETQYF. The DNA of the CDR3 is TGCGCCAGCAGCCATTCTAGGACTAGCGAGGAGACCCAGTACTTC.

The rearrangement uses TRBV28 and TRBJ2-7; maybe TRBD1 (6 bases). Germline assignment: CDR1 MDHEN and CDR2 SYDVKM. The CDR3 length is 14 residues. Trimming pared 3 bases from V and 4 bases from J, leaving 13 bases between. The CDR3 bases are TGTGCCAGCAGTTTTTATCAAGGGGGATACGAGCAGTACTTC. It translates to CASSFYQGGYEQYF. Filled out from reference TRBV28 and TRBJ2-7, the complete variable domain reads DVKVTQSSRYLVKRTGEKVFLECVQDMDHENMFWYRQDPGLGLRLIYFSYDVKMKEKGDIPEGYSVSREKKERFSLILESASTNQTSMYLCASSFYQGGYEQYFGPGTRLTVT.

The chain uses TRBV6-5 and TRBJ2-7, with 10 bases lining up with TRBD1. V was pared by 10 bases and J by 5 bases, with 8 bases of the junction left unmatched. From germline, CDR1 is MNHEY and CDR2 SVGAGI. This CDR3 has 13 amino acids. This CDR3 is CATSDRGYDEQYF. The DNA of the CDR3 is TGTGCCACCTCGGACAGGGGGTACGACGAGCAGTACTTC.

The chain employs TRBV2 and TRBJ1-2, with TRBD1 identical over 8 bases. Trimming cost V 8 bases and J 12 bases; bases outside gene matches: 14. This CDR3 comprises 13 residues. CDR1 is SNHLY, CDR2 FYNNEI, per germline. CDR3 sequence reads: CASADRAVRGHTF. In DNA, the CDR3 is TGTGCCAGCGCGGACAGGGCGGTGCGGGGCCACACCTTC.

The chain links TRBV10-2 to TRBJ2-7; 7 positions match TRBD2. CDR3 size: 13 residues. Trimming took 3 bases from V and 3 from J; bases not matched to a gene: 2. Germline V gives CDR1 WSHSY, CDR2 SAAADI. The CDR3 sequence is CASSDAGDYEQYF. CDR3 DNA sequence: TGCGCCAGCAGTGACGCGGGGGACTACGAGCAGTACTTC.

This chain links TRBV30 with TRBJ2-7, with D unresolved. The germline CDR1 and CDR2 sequences are GTSNPN and SVGIG (reference sequence). Trimming left V 0 bases short and J 5 bases short, with 14 bases between. The CDR3 is 14 residues long. As DNA, the CDR3 is TGTGCCTGGAGTGTTGGATCCAGTGCCGACGAGCAGTACTTC. Protein product: CAWSVGSSADEQYF. Full variable domain (missing parts from reference TRBV30 and TRBJ2-7): SQTIHQWPATLVQPVGSPLSLECTVEGTSNPNLYWYRQAAGRGLQLLFYSVGIGQISSEVPQNLSASRPQDRQFILSSKKLLLSDSGFYLCAWSVGSSADEQYFGPGTRLTVT.

This clone appeared a single time. The gene calls are TRBV19 and TRBJ1-1; D ambiguous. The CDR3 length is 17 residues. The germline V and J ends were trimmed by 0 bases and 5 bases, with 19 bases remaining between them. Germline values: CDR1 LNHDA, CDR2 SQIVND (reference sequence). The CDR3 region is CASSIDPFPTEGTEAFF. The CDR3 coding sequence is TGTGCCAGTAGTATAGACCCTTTTCCCACGGAGGGTACTGAAGCTTTCTTT.

This clone appeared once. This chain links TRBV15 with TRBJ2-1; 9 bases line up with TRBD2. J was trimmed by 0 bases and V by 5 bases; bases with no gene match: 2. The germline V gene has CDR1 LNHNV and CDR2 YYDKDF (reference sequence). This CDR3 region has 15 residues. CDR3 residues: CATSGSGSSYNEQFF. The CDR3 region has the DNA TGTGCCACCAGCGGTAGCGGGAGCTCCTACAATGAGCAGTTCTTC.

The chain combines TRBV5-4 with TRBJ2-7; 9 bases line up with TRBD1. There are 14 residues in the CDR3. CDR1 and CDR2 from the germline V gene are SGHNT and YYREEE (reference sequence). Trimming took 5 bases from V and 7 from J; bases not matched to a gene: 10. CDR3 protein: CASSSGTGMGEQYF. CDR3 nucleotides: TGTGCCAGCAGTTCCGGGACAGGGATGGGGGAGCAGTACTTC.

The V call is TRBV7-9, the J call TRBJ2-5; 10 nucleotides match TRBD2. The CDR3 is 16 residues long. CDR1 is SEHNR and CDR2 is FQNEAQ in the germline V gene (reference sequence). J lost 2 bases, V lost 0 bases, and 3 bases had no gene match. The CDR3 protein is CASSLALAGVQETQYF. Written as DNA, the CDR3 is TGTGCCAGCAGCTTAGCGCTAGCGGGAGTACAAGAGACCCAGTACTTC.

In its sample, this clone was seen a few times. V is TRBV6-6 and J is TRBJ2-2; 8 bases fit TRBD1. Unmatched junction bases numbered 3, after V lost 5 bases and J lost 4 bases. The CDR3 has 14 residues. Germline CDR1 MNHNY, CDR2 SVGAGI (reference sequence). The CDR3 DNA is TGTGCCAGCAGTCGGGACAGGAGCACCGGGGAGCTGTTTTTT. It is translated as CASSRDRSTGELFF.

This clone came up once. CDR3 loop: CASSLTGGGTEAFF. The CDR3 DNA reads as TGTGCCAGCAGCTTGACAGGGGGAGGCACTGAAGCTTTCTTT. This sequence joins TRBV5-8 and TRBJ1-1; 8 nucleotides match TRBD1. Trimming took 1 base from V and 4 from J; bases not matched to a gene: 3. Germline CDR1 is SGHTS and CDR2 is YDEGEE. CDR3 length: 14 residues.